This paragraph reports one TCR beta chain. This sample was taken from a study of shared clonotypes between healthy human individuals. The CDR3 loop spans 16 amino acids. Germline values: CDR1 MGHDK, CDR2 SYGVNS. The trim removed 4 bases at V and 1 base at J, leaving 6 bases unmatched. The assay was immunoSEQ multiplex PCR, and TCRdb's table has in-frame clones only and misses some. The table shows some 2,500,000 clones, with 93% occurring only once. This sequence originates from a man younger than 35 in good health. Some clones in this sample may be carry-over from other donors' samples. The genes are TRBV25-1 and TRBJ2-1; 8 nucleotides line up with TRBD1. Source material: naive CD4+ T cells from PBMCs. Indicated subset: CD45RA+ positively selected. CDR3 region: CASSVAGTGSYNEQFF. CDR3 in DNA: TGTGCCAGCAGTGTTGCCGGGACAGGTTCCTACAATGAGCAGTTCTTC.